These T cell receptor beta chains were read from a single sample in a study of lymphopenia after photon versus proton radiotherapy. Using immunoSEQ multiplex PCR, the repertoire was profiled, and TCRdb retains in-frame clones only, with some absent. This table has 25,000 to 35,000 clones, approximately 87% appearing once. Sequences were derived from peripheral blood, sampled from a patient treated with photon-based radiotherapy. The receptor set was obtained from a woman aged 50 to 60 with pancreatic cancer. CDR3s include the opening cysteine and the closing phenylalanine or tryptophan. D genes are given only for firm matches. The size field is filled for only some rows; it gives once, few, many or a size class.

>TRBJ2-7|TRBV6-6|.|.
TGTGCCAGCAGTTACCGTGCAGGGCCTGCCAACGAGCAGTACTTC
CASSYRAGPANEQYF
>TRBJ2-7|TRBV7-9|.|.
TGTGCCAGCAGCACAAACAGAGGGACGGACTACGAGCAGTACTTC
CASSTNRGTDYEQYF
>TRBJ1-2|TRBV10-2|.|.
TGCGCCAGCAGCTTTAACTCCGATTATGGCTACACCTTC
CASSFNSDYGYTF
>TRBJ1-5|TRBV11-2|.|.
TGTGCCAGCAGCCCCGGGACGGATAATCAGCCCCAGCATTTT
CASSPGTDNQPQHF
>TRBJ2-7|TRBV2|.|.
TGTGCCAGCAGCTTCTCCTACGAGCAGTACTTC
CASSFSYEQYF
>TRBJ1-5|TRBV19|.|.
TGTGCCAGTAGGAGAGCCGGGACTGATTATCAGCCCCAGCATTTT
CASRRAGTDYQPQHF
>TRBJ2-2|TRBV9|.|.
TGTGCCAGCAGCGGAGGACTGGGAGCGGGGGAGCTGTTTTTT
CASSGGLGAGELFF
>TRBJ2-1|TRBV11-3|few|TRBD2
TGTGCCAGCGGTAGTGGAGGACTAGCCCACAATGAGCAGTTCTTC
CASGSGGLAHNEQFF
>TRBJ2-7|TRBV19|.|.
TGTGCCAGTACCTACAAGCCAGGGGCCCCCTACGAGCAGTACTTC
CASTYKPGAPYEQYF
>TRBJ2-7|TRBV6-8|few|.
TGTGCCAGGGCCGAGGCAGGGGACTACGAGCAGTACTTC
CARAEAGDYEQYF
>TRBJ1-2|TRBV4-2|once|.
TGTGCCAGCAGCCAAGGAGTGGGCAGGGCGGGAGGCTACACCTTC
CASSQGVGRAGGYTF
>TRBJ2-3|TRBV29-1|.|.
TGCAGCGTTGGGTGGGGGGGCCAAAGCACAGATACGCAGTATTTT
CSVGWGGQSTDTQYF
>TRBJ2-1|TRBV6-5|.|.
TGTGCCAGCAGTTTCGGGACCCCCGAGAGCAATGAGCAGTTCTTC
CASSFGTPESNEQFF
>TRBJ1-2|TRBV5-6|.|.
TGTGCCAGCTCCCTATCCGGCAGGACCCACTATGGCTACACCTTC
CASSLSGRTHYGYTF
>TRBJ1-4|TRBV9|.|.
TGTGCCAGCAGCCTAGGAACGACAGTTTTTGAAAAACTGTTTTTT
CASSLGTTVFEKLFF
>TRBJ1-5|TRBV25-1|.|.
TGTGCCAGCGAGGGACCCCTAAACAATCAGCCCCAGCATTTT
CASEGPLNNQPQHF
>TRBJ1-3|TRBV29-1|once|.
TGCAGCGTTGAAGCTGGAAACACCATATATTTT
CSVEAGNTIYF
>TRBJ1-2|TRBV19|.|TRBD1
TGTGCCAGCCTAGGGGGCGGTACCTCTTTATTTGGCTACACCTTC
CASLGGGTSLFGYTF
>TRBJ1-4|TRBV28|.|.
TGTGCCAGCAGCAACAGGGATGAAAAACTGTTTTTT
CASSNRDEKLFF
>TRBJ1-2|TRBV27|.|.
TGTGCCAGCAGTTTAAGCACCCCGAACTATGGCTACACCTTC
CASSLSTPNYGYTF
>TRBJ1-2|TRBV28|.|.
TGTGCCAGCAGTTTTGGACGGAGCTACACCTTC
CASSFGRSYTF
>TRBJ2-2|TRBV27|.|.
TGTGCCAGCAGCCCAAGGCGCACCGGGGAGCTGTTTTTT
CASSPRRTGELFF
>TRBJ2-7|TRBV4-2|.|.
TGTGCCAGCAGCCAAGATTTAAATAGCGGAGCCTACGAGCAGTACTTC
CASSQDLNSGAYEQYF
>TRBJ1-5|TRBV7-8|.|.
TGTGCCAGCAGCTTACTCAGTCGCGGGATTAGCAATCAGCCCCAGCATTTT
CASSLLSRGISNQPQHF
>TRBJ2-6|TRBV28|.|.
TGTGCCAGCAAAGGGGATCCCGCTGGGGCCAACGTCCTGACTTTC
CASKGDPAGANVLTF
>TRBJ2-3|TRBV4-3|.|TRBD1
TGCGCCAGCAGCCACCAGGGACAGGGTATAGATACGCAGTATTTT
CASSHQGQGIDTQYF
>TRBJ2-3|TRBV18|.|TRBD1
TGTGCCAGCTCAACCCGGACAGGGGGTGCAGATACGCAGTATTTT
CASSTRTGGADTQYF
>TRBJ1-4|TRBV18|.|.
TGTGCCAGCTCTTCCGAGGTCACTAATGAAAAACTGTTTTTT
CASSSEVTNEKLFF
>TRBJ2-1|TRBV7-2|.|.
TGTGCCAGCAGCTTAGAAGGGCCCCCTAATGAGCAGTTCTTC
CASSLEGPPNEQFF
>TRBJ2-5|TRBV19|.|TRBD1
TGTGCCAGTAGCTTGGCGGTACAGGGGGGAGAGACCCAGTACTTC
CASSLAVQGGETQYF
>TRBJ2-1|TRBV4-1|few|.
TGCGCCAGCAGCCACACAGGGTCGAATGAGCAGTTCTTC
CASSHTGSNEQFF
>TRBJ1-3|TRBV4-2|.|TRBD1
TGTGCCAGCACCCACCCGGGACAGCTTTCTGGAAACACCATATATTTT
CASTHPGQLSGNTIYF
>TRBJ1-2|TRBV2|.|TRBD1
TGTGCCAGCACCGGGACAGTAGTAAATGGCTACACCTTC
CASTGTVVNGYTF
>TRBJ1-1|TRBV18|.|.
TGTGCCAGCTCACCACAGATGCCCGGGGTAGAAGCTTTCTTT
CASSPQMPGVEAFF
>TRBJ2-3|TRBV7-6|.|.
TGTGCCAGCAGCTTAGGGGCTGGAGGTCCAGATACGCAGTATTTT
CASSLGAGGPDTQYF
>TRBJ2-7|TRBV5-8|.|.
TGTGCCAGCAGCTTAAGGGCAGCTGGCTCCTACGAGCAGTACTTC
CASSLRAAGSYEQYF
>TRBJ2-7|TRBV10-3|.|.
TGTGCCATCAGCCCGGGAAGCTCCTACGAGCAGTACTTC
CAISPGSSYEQYF
>TRBJ2-1|TRBV9|.|TRBD2
TGTGCCAGCAGCGTGGGAAGCGGGATCTCCTACAATGAGCAGTTCTTC
CASSVGSGISYNEQFF
>TRBJ2-6|TRBV9|once|TRBD1
TGTGCCAGCAGCGGACAGGGGGCGAAGGCCAACGTCCTGACCTTC
CASSGQGAKANVLTF
>TRBJ2-2|TRBV10-1|few|.
TGCGCCAGCAGTGAGTCGAGACCAGCCGGGGAGCTGTTTTTT
CASSESRPAGELFF
>TRBJ2-7|TRBV29-1|once|.
TGCAGCGGGGGGGACAGAGCCTACGAGCAGTACTTC
CSGGDRAYEQYF
>TRBJ2-2|TRBV6-6|once|TRBD2
TGTGCCAGCAGTTACTCTTCTAGCGGGAATACCGGGGAGCTGTTTTTT
CASSYSSSGNTGELFF
>TRBJ2-3|TRBV5-6|.|TRBD1
TGTGCCAGCAGCTTGAATGGGGCAGGGGGATCAGATACGCAGTATTTT
CASSLNGAGGSDTQYF
>TRBJ1-1|TRBV29-1|.|.
TGCAGCGTTGAAGAGTCCAGGGCCGCTTTCTTT
CSVEESRAAFF
>TRBJ1-4|TRBV7-6|.|.
TGTGCCAGCAGCCCCTGGGAGACAAGTATGGAAAAACTGTTTTTT
CASSPWETSMEKLFF
>TRBJ1-4|TRBV23-1|few|.
TGCGCCCACGGCTCAACTAATGAAAAACTGTTTTTT
CAHGSTNEKLFF
>TRBJ2-7|TRBV20-1|.|.
TGCAGTGTCGCACGGGGCGAGCAGTACTTC
CSVARGEQYF
>TRBJ2-1|TRBV7-3|.|.
TGTGCCAGCAGCCGTGAGGGCGGGGCTCGGCAGTTCTTC
CASSREGGARQFF
>TRBJ2-5|TRBV29-1|.|.
TGCAGCGGAGGTGGAGGATCGGGAAAAGAGACCCAGTACTTC
CSGGGGSGKETQYF